This TCR beta chain was retrieved from a study of CD8 T cells in ankylosing spondylitis. To note about this clonotype: Antigen: not known.

Points from the study as a whole: Earlier reports found some motif variants in synovial fluid and blood in reactive arthritis. Matched ankylosing spondylitis synovial fluid reportedly contained a significantly enriched population of disease-linked clones. Roughly eight highly homologous variants made up a TCR beta motif, and this motif appeared characteristic of ankylosing spondylitis blood.

In making TCR beta libraries, quantitative 5'-RACE with molecular barcodes was used. One entry per CDR3 protein results from TCRdb running MiXCR on the 5' RACE reads. The sample yields around 140,000 distinct CDR3 sequences, 17% seen once. Losses at the gene ends were 5 bases for V and 9 bases for J; bases not matched to a gene: 4. CDR3 length: 12 residues. CDR1 and CDR2 from the germline V gene are SGHTA and FQGNSA. This chain uses TRBV7-2 with TRBJ2-1; 7 nucleotides align to TRBD1. What was sequenced was blood, either unsorted or a sorted T cell fraction (not recorded which). This sequence was found in a male donor with ankylosing spondylitis. This CDR3 is CASSLTGAEQFF. The CDR3 DNA is TGTGCCAGCAGCCTCACAGGGGCTGAGCAGTTCTTC.